This TCR beta chain was found in a study of shared clonotypes between healthy human individuals. Of note for this clone: Its matching antigen is unknown.

Study observations and caveats: Clonotype sharing across several donors was observed for around 4.8% of naive CD4 clonotypes.

CD45RA-negative memory and CD45RA+ naive subsets were split from the CD4+ cells. Here immunoSEQ multiplex PCR was the method, and the copy in TCRdb shows in-frame clones only, minus some. The repertoire holds around 2.1 million clones, with 90% to 96% as singletons. The germline V and J ends were trimmed by 0 bases and 6 bases, with 8 bases remaining between them. The germline V gene encodes CDR1 MGHDK and CDR2 SYGVNS. This CDR3 is built from 13 residues. The specimen was naive CD4+ T cells sorted from blood. Documented subset: CD45RA+ positively selected. The TCR was taken from a man aged 18-30 years in good health. The rearrangement links TRBV25-1 to TRBJ1-1; D not certain. CDR3 residues: CASSEYSSPEAFF. The CDR3 DNA sequence: TGTGCCAGCAGTGAATATTCATCCCCTGAAGCTTTCTTT.